Presented here are 30 T cell receptor beta chains from one specimen sequenced in a study of T-cell reconstitution after alpha-beta-depleted transplantation in children. Using unique molecular identifiers, the investigators prepared the TCRbeta library. TCRdb recomputed calls from the PCR reads with MiXCR, one row per CDR3 protein. The table includes roughly 670,000 distinct CDR3 sequences, about an eighth detected once. The sample here was PBMCs, taken before TCRalphabeta/CD19-depleted stem cell transplant. These receptors were collected from a girl aged 2 to 10 with congenital amegakaryocytic thrombocytopenia, due to receive a stem cell transplant.

The chain links TRBV6-2 or TRBV6-3 to TRBJ2-3; 9 bases align to TRBD1. Germline V gene sequence: CDR1 MNHEY, CDR2 SVGEGT. J lost 5 bases, V lost 11 bases, and 14 bases had no gene match. There are 15 residues in the CDR3. CDR3: CASSWGTGMEDTQYF. The CDR3 DNA sequence: TGTGCCTCCAGTTGGGGGACAGGGATGGAAGATACGCAGTATTTT.

This clonotype was seen repeatedly, ten times or more. J is TRBJ2-7 and V is TRBV20-1; 11 bases are a match to TRBD2. CDR1 DFQATT and CDR2 SNEGSKA come from the germline V gene (reference sequence). The CDR3 contains 15 residues. The J segment lost 2 bases and the V segment lost 3 bases, leaving 6 bases of the junction unmatched. The CDR3 region is CSASPTSGTPYEQYF. The CDR3 nucleotides read TGCAGTGCTAGCCCGACTAGCGGGACACCCTACGAGCAGTACTTC.

The chain employs TRBV5-1 and TRBJ2-3, with a possible D match to TRBD1 (5 bases). V lost 2 bases and J lost 3, with 13 bases in between. The CDR3 length is 15 residues. Germline V CDR1 and CDR2: SGHRS, YFSETQ. The CDR3 nucleotides are TGCGCCAGCAGCTTAGAAGGGGATGGGACAGATACGCAGTATTTT. It translates to CASSLEGDGTDTQYF. Together with reference TRBV5-1 and TRBJ2-3, the CDR3 gives the full variable domain: KAGVTQTPRYLIKTRGQQVTLSCSPISGHRSVSWYQQTPGQGLQFLFEYFSETQRNKGNFPGRFSGRQFSNSRSEMNVSTLELGDSALYLCASSLEGDGTDTQYFGPGTRLTVL.

This clonotype has more than one count but fewer than ten. The V gene is TRBV6-8, the J gene TRBJ2-7, with a possible D match to TRBD2 (6 bases). From germline, CDR1 is MNHGY and CDR2 SAAAGT. The CDR3 spans 15 residues. V was shortened by 8 bases and J by 4 bases, with 21 bases between the two germline ends. CDR3 sequence (DNA): TGTGCCAGCGGAACCCACCCTCCAGGGAGGTACGAGCAGTACTTC. Its protein is CASGTHPPGRYEQYF.

This clonotype was seen ten or more times. The chain recombines TRBV25-1 with TRBJ2-7; D unresolved. CDR1 and CDR2 from the germline V gene are MGHDK and SYGVNS. The CDR3 has 9 residues. The germline V and J ends were trimmed by 8 bases and 7 bases, with 6 bases remaining between them. As DNA, the CDR3 is TGTGCCAGCGGTGTTGAGCAGTACTTC. Translation gives CASGVEQYF.

The CDR3 DNA follows: TGTGCCTCGGTTGGGGGCTACGTTAACTATGGCTACACCTTC. Translating it yields CASVGGYVNYGYTF. The rearrangement uses TRBV30 and TRBJ1-2, with TRBD1 as a possible D gene (6 bases). Trimming shortened V by 7 bases and J by 1 base, and 16 bases separated the two germline ends. The CDR3 loop spans 14 amino acids. CDR1 and CDR2 from the germline V gene are GTSNPN and SVGIG (reference sequence).

The V and J genes are TRBV7-8 and TRBJ1-3, with D possibly TRBD1 on 6 matching bases. Trimming pared 3 bases from V and 4 bases from J, leaving 19 bases between. The CDR3 runs to 17 residues. The germline CDR1 and CDR2 sequences are SGHVS and FQNEAQ. The CDR3, as DNA: TGTGCCAGCAGCTTTGGAATTTACAGGGCGGGCGGAAACACCATATATTTT. It yields the protein CASSFGIYRAGGNTIYF.

Only a few counts were recorded for this clonotype. One end of the junction fails to match germline, which may point to a read error. The chain has TRBV14 and TRBJ2-1; D perhaps matches TRBD2 (6 bases). The length of the CDR3 is 11 residues. Germline lookup yields CDR1 SGHDN and CDR2 FVKESK. The CDR3 reads CASSPGGTPIF. CDR3 nucleotides: TGTGCCAGCAGCCCTGGCGGGACTCCCATCTTC. Drawing the rest from reference TRBV14 and TRBJ2-1, the complete variable domain is EAGVTQFPSHSVIEKGQTVTLRCDPISGHDNLYWYRRVMGKEIKFLLHFVKESKQDESGMPNNRFLAERTGGTYSTLKVQPAELEDSGVYFCASSPGGTPIFGPGTRLTVL.

The sample holds many counts of this clonotype. This CDR3 is CATSTIFGVGRSTGELFF. The CDR3 nucleotides read TGTGCCACCAGCACCATATTTGGAGTAGGACGGAGCACCGGGGAGCTGTTTTTT. The V and J genes are TRBV15 and TRBJ2-2, with D unresolved. This CDR3 is built from 18 residues. CDR1 is LNHNV and CDR2 is YYDKDF in the germline V gene (reference sequence). V was pared by 4 bases and J by 4 bases, with 22 bases between.

This clonotype was seen at least ten times. The chain carries TRBV28 and TRBJ1-4; D ambiguous. The CDR3 length is 13 residues. Germline-derived CDR1 and CDR2 are MDHEN and SYDVKM. V lost 4 bases to trimming and J lost 3 bases, with 6 bases between them. CDR3: CASSYGPNEKLFF. CDR3 coding DNA: TGTGCCAGCAGTTACGGCCCTAATGAAAAACTGTTTTTT.

In its sample, this clonotype was seen many times. The V gene is TRBV7-2, the J gene TRBJ2-7; 8 bases map to TRBD1. V was clipped by 3 bases and J by 6 bases; unmatched bases: 1. CDR1 SGHTA and CDR2 FQGNSA come from the germline V gene. CDR3 size: 12 residues. CDR3 sequence reads: CASSFGTGEQYF. CDR3 bases: TGTGCCAGCAGCTTCGGGACAGGCGAGCAGTACTTC.

The rearrangement joins TRBV14 to TRBJ1-1; D is perhaps TRBD1 (6 bases). V lost 0 bases and J lost 0, with 11 bases in between. CDR3 length: 16 residues. In germline, CDR1 is SGHDN, CDR2 FVKESK. The DNA of the CDR3 is TGTGCCAGCAGCCAAGACGTCCCAGGGGTGAACACTGAAGCTTTCTTT. As protein: CASSQDVPGVNTEAFF.

The table lists this clonotype with a few counts. The chain carries TRBV19 and TRBJ2-1; perhaps TRBD2 as D (5 bases). The CDR3 has 15 residues. Trimming removed 9 bases from V and 6 bases from J, with 21 bases in between. Germline CDR1 is LNHDA and CDR2 is SQIVND (reference sequence). CDR3 protein: CASASTTQSPNEQFF. The CDR3 coding sequence is TGTGCCAGCGCCTCGACTACCCAATCTCCCAATGAGCAGTTCTTC.

This clonotype has only a few counts. The DNA of the CDR3 is TGTGCCAGCACCCGAGGATTTCCTTCGAACACCGGGGAGCTGTTTTTT. Its translation: CASTRGFPSNTGELFF. This chain uses TRBV6-1 with TRBJ2-2; D not resolved. Germline V CDR1 and CDR2: MNHNS, SASEGT. The CDR3 consists of 16 residues. V was cut by 7 bases and J by 0 bases, with 15 bases left in between.

The V call is TRBV9, the J call TRBJ2-1; TRBD1 agrees at 7 bases. CDR3 length: 15 residues. In germline, CDR1 is SGDLS, CDR2 YYNGEE. Trimming took 3 bases from V and 4 from J; bases not matched to a gene: 7. In DNA form, the CDR3 reads TGTGCCAGCAGCGGACGACAGGGTGGGTACAATGAGCAGTTCTTC. Translating gives CASSGRQGGYNEQFF.

V gene TRBV5-1 combines with J gene TRBJ1-1; the D is unclear. V gave up 0 bases and J gave up 2 bases, with 8 bases separating them. CDR1 is SGHRS and CDR2 is YFSETQ in the germline V gene. The CDR3 has 14 amino acids. Here the CDR3 reads CASSLGTDNTEAFF. For the CDR3, the DNA is TGCGCCAGCAGCTTGGGAACAGACAACACTGAAGCTTTCTTT.

This clonotype was seen a single time. The chain carries TRBV20-1 and TRBJ2-1; D gene uncertain. V lost 1 base and J lost 0, with 16 bases in between. Germline CDR1 is DFQATT and CDR2 is SNEGSKA (reference sequence). This CDR3 has 17 amino acids. In DNA form, the CDR3 reads TGCAGTGCTAGAGGGGCTATGCTGCTAAGCTCCTACAATGAGCAGTTCTTC. It encodes CSARGAMLLSSYNEQFF.

This clonotype appeared many times. The chain uses TRBV11-1 and TRBJ2-7, with D perhaps matching TRBD1 (6 bases). The CDR3 is 18 amino acids. Trimming shortened V by 8 bases and J by 0 bases, and 26 bases separated the two germline ends. Germline V gene data show CDR1 as SGHAT and CDR2 as FQDESV (reference sequence). CDR3 amino acids: CASSPSAGAKESSYEQYF. CDR3 bases: TGTGCCAGCTCCCCCTCGGCAGGGGCCAAAGAAAGCTCCTACGAGCAGTACTTC.

Ten or more counts support this clonotype. The rearrangement links TRBV5-1 to TRBJ2-1; 10 bases agree with TRBD1. CDR3 length: 15 amino acids. V was clipped by 0 bases and J by 5 bases; unmatched bases: 2. Germline CDR1 SGHRS, CDR2 YFSETQ. The CDR3 spells CASSLADRGDNEQFF. The CDR3 nucleotides read TGCGCCAGCAGCTTGGCGGACAGGGGGGACAATGAGCAGTTCTTC.

This clonotype was counted many times. The rearrangement uses TRBV12-3 or TRBV12-4 and TRBJ1-1; D is undetermined. The CDR3 length is 13 residues. Trimming removed 6 bases from V and 1 base from J, with 9 bases in between. CDR3 coding DNA: TGTGCCAGCAGCTCCACAACGAACACTGAAGCTTTCTTT. The encoded protein is CASSSTTNTEAFF.

With regard to this clonotype: Since a much larger clone is just one base distant, this may be a read error. The V and J genes are TRBV29-1 and TRBJ1-5; 7 bases match TRBD1. Germline-derived CDR1 and CDR2 are SQVTM and ANQGSEA. The length of the CDR3 is 13 residues. The CDR3 DNA follows: TGCAGCGTTGGAGACAGGGCACGTCAGCCCCTGCATTTT. It specifies CSVGDRARQPLHF.

The table lists this clonotype with many counts. This sequence joins TRBV10-3 and TRBJ1-3, with no clear D. The CDR3 has 12 residues. Trimming took 2 bases from V and 7 from J, leaving 6 bases between them. Germline V gives CDR1 ENHRY, CDR2 SYGVKD. The CDR3 nucleotides are TGTGCCATCAGTGAGGCCCTGAACACCATATATTTT. Encoded protein: CAISEALNTIYF.

This clonotype was found many times. V is TRBV12-3 or TRBV12-4 and J is TRBJ2-2; TRBD2 matches 11 bases. This CDR3 has 16 amino acids. The trim removed 3 bases at V and 5 bases at J, leaving 5 bases unmatched. CDR3 loop: CASSLGLADVTGELFF. CDR3 bases: TGTGCCAGCAGTTTGGGACTAGCGGACGTAACCGGGGAGCTGTTTTTT.

This sequence joins TRBV7-3 and TRBJ2-1; 9 bases align to TRBD2. V trimming: 2 bases; J trimming: 4 bases; junction bases outside the gene matches: 3. The germline CDR1 and CDR2 sequences are SGHTA and FQGTGA. The CDR3 length is 15 residues. The CDR3 DNA sequence: TGTGCCAGCAGCTTATTCACTAGCGGGTACAATGAGCAGTTCTTC. Its protein is CASSLFTSGYNEQFF. Full variable domain (remainder filled in from reference TRBV7-3 and TRBJ2-1): GAGVSQTPSNKVTEKGKYVELRCDPISGHTALYWYRQSLGQGPEFLIYFQGTGAADDSGLPNDRFFAVRPEGSVSTLKIQRTERGDSAVYLCASSLFTSGYNEQFFGPGTRLTVL.

This clonotype came up a few times. The chain joins TRBV4-2 to TRBJ2-1; D is undetermined. This CDR3 contains 17 residues. Trimming removed 0 bases from V and 0 bases from J, with 12 bases in between. Germline CDR1 and CDR2: LGHNA and YNFKEQ. The CDR3 DNA is TGTGCCAGCAGCCAAGATAGAGGTCAGAGCTCCTACAATGAGCAGTTCTTC. This encodes CASSQDRGQSSYNEQFF.

The chain is built from TRBV5-1 and TRBJ2-7, with D hard to call. This CDR3 contains 16 residues. The germline V and J ends were trimmed by 4 bases and 2 bases, with 19 bases remaining between them. Germline-derived CDR1 and CDR2 are SGHRS and YFSETQ. CDR3 sequence: CASSLQDGPSPYEQYF. In DNA form, the CDR3 reads TGCGCCAGCAGCCTCCAAGACGGGCCAAGCCCCTACGAGCAGTACTTC.

The sample holds a few counts of this clonotype. The chain is built from TRBV27 and TRBJ2-1, with 9 bases lining up with TRBD2. The CDR3 consists of 16 residues. Germline V lookup: CDR1 MNHEY, CDR2 SMNVEV (reference sequence). The V gene end was trimmed by 6 bases and the J gene end by 6 bases; junction bases not matched to a gene: 12. The chain's CDR3 is CASSGWLLAGTNEQFF. CDR3 DNA: TGTGCCAGCAGCGGCTGGTTGCTAGCGGGGACCAATGAGCAGTTCTTC.

This clonotype was observed a handful of times. In DNA, the CDR3 is TGCGCCAGCAGCTTAAACAGGGGGAGACGCCCGAGCGGGAGAGTGCACACAGAGGATGAGCAGTTCTTC. This sequence encodes CASSLNRGRRPSGRVHTEDEQFF. The chain recombines TRBV5-1 with TRBJ2-1; perhaps D is TRBD1 or TRBD2 (8 bases each). Germline CDR1 is SGHRS and CDR2 is YFSETQ. This CDR3 contains 23 residues. V was shortened by 2 bases and J by 8 bases, with 41 bases between the two germline ends.

This clonotype was recorded at least ten times. V gene TRBV20-1 combines with J gene TRBJ2-7; D might be TRBD1 (6 bases). Per germline, CDR1 DFQATT and CDR2 SNEGSKA (reference sequence). The CDR3 is 12 amino acids. The CDR3 loop reads CRAGTSAYEQYF. CDR3 nucleotides: TGCAGGGCAGGGACATCGGCTTACGAGCAGTACTTC.

The chain couples TRBV5-1 to TRBJ2-2, with 9 bases identical to TRBD2. The CDR3 loop spans 16 amino acids. Germline CDR1 is SGHRS and CDR2 is YFSETQ. The trim removed 4 bases at V and 7 bases at J, leaving 11 bases unmatched. This CDR3 is CASSLPGVAGDGELFF. CDR3 DNA: TGCGCCAGCAGCCTCCCCGGGGTAGCGGGAGACGGGGAGCTGTTTTTT.